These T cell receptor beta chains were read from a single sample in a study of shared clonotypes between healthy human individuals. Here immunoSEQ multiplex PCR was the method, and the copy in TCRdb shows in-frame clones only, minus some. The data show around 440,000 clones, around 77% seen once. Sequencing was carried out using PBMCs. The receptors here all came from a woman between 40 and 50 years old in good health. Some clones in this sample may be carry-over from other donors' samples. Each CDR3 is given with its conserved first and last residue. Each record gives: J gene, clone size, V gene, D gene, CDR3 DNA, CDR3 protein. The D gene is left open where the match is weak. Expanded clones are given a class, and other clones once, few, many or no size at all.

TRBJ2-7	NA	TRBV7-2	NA	TGTGCCAGCAGCGTACAGGGAAGCTCCTACGAGCAGTACTTC	CASSVQGSSYEQYF
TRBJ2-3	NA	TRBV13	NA	TGTGCCAGCAGCTTGGGGTTTGGCGCGAATACGCAGTATTTT	CASSLGFGANTQYF
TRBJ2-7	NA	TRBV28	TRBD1	TGTGCCAGCAGCTCCCCCCGGGACAGAAAACTCGGATTC	CASSSPRDRKLGF
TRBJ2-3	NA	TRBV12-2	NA	TGTGCAAGTCGCCCCCACCGGGGTTCGCAGTATTTT	CASRPHRGSQYF
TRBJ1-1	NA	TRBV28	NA	TGTGCCAGCAGTTGGGCAGGGGCTAGCACTGAAGCTTTCTTT	CASSWAGASTEAFF
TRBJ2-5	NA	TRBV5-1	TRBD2	TGCGCCAGCAGACAAGGACTAGCGGGAGACCTCGAGACCCAGTACTTC	CASRQGLAGDLETQYF
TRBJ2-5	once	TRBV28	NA	TGTGCCAGCAGTTTTGGGGCTGGGGGAGAGACCCAGTACTTC	CASSFGAGGETQYF
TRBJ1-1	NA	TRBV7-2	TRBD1	TGTGCCAGCAGCTTGAGACAGGGGATTGAAGCTTTCTTT	CASSLRQGIEAFF
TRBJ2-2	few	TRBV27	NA	TGTGCCAGCAGTTTATCGGCAGGGTTGTACACCGGGGAGCTGTTTTTT	CASSLSAGLYTGELFF
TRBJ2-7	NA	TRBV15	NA	TGTGCCACCAGCAGCGGGATCCCGCAGTACTTC	CATSSGIPQYF
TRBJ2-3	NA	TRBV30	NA	TGTGCCTGGGGGGGAGTGACCAGCACAGATACGCAGTATTTT	CAWGGVTSTDTQYF
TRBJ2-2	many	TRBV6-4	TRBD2	TGTGCCAGCAGTGTAACTAGCGGGAGCACCGGGGAGCTGTTTTTT	CASSVTSGSTGELFF
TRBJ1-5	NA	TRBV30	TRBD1	TGTGCCTGGAACGGACAGGGGGCATATCAGCCCCAGCATTTT	CAWNGQGAYQPQHF
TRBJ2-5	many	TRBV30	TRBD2	TGTGCCTGGAAGGGAGTGGGAAAGCGGGAGGGCCGACGAGAGACCCAGTACTTC	CAWKGVGKREGRRETQYF
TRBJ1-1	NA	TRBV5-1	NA	TGCGCCAGCAGCTTGTTAAACACTGAAGCTTTCTTT	CASSLLNTEAFF
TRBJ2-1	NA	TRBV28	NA	TGTGCCAGCAGTTTATTTGGTCCCAACAATGAGCAGTTCTTC	CASSLFGPNNEQFF
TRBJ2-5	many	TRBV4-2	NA	TGTGCCAGCAGCCAAGGTGTGGTAGCGGAGCAAGAGACCCAGTACTTC	CASSQGVVAEQETQYF
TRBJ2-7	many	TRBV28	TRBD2	TGTGCCACCGGACTAGCGGGACCCTACGAGCAGTACTTC	CATGLAGPYEQYF
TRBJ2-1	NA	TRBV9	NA	TGTGCCAGCAGCGAGGGAGGCGGGATATACAATGAGCAGTTCTTC	CASSEGGGIYNEQFF
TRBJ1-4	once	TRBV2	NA	TGTGCCAGCAGCCAGGGGAGGAATGAAAAACTGTTTTTT	CASSQGRNEKLFF
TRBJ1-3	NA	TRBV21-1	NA	TGTGCCAGCAGCAAACAGAAGGGACAGGGGTATGCTGGAAACACCATATATTTT	CASSKQKGQGYAGNTIYF
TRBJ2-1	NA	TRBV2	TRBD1	TGTGCCAGCAACCCGGGACAGGGGGCCAACAATGAGCAGTTCTTC	CASNPGQGANNEQFF
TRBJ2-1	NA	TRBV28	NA	TGTGCCAGCAGCTTCCCGGGACTTAACAATGAGCAGTTCTTC	CASSFPGLNNEQFF
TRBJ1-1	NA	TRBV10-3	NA	TGTGCCATCAGGGGAGTGAACACTGAAGCTTTCTTT	CAIRGVNTEAFF
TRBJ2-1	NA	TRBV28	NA	TGTGCCAGCACCGCAATCGGAGGAGGGGGGCAGTTCTTC	CASTAIGGGGQFF
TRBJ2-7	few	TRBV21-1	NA	TGTGCCAGCAGCAAAAACTTAGTCTGTGGGGCTAGCGGGATCTACGAGCAGTACTTC	CASSKNLVCGASGIYEQYF
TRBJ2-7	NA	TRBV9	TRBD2	TGTGCCAGCAGCGTAGTTCCGGCTAGCGGGATCTACGAGCAGTACTTC	CASSVVPASGIYEQYF
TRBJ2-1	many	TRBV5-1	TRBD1	TGCGCCAGCAGCTTGGAGGGGACAGTATACAATGAGCAGTTCTTC	CASSLEGTVYNEQFF
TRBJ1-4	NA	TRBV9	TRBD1	TGTGCCAGCAGCGCAGGGACAGAAAATGAAAAACTGTTTTTT	CASSAGTENEKLFF
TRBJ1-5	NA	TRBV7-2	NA	TGTGCCAGCAGCAGTTACTCAGAACAGCCCCAGCATTTT	CASSSYSEQPQHF
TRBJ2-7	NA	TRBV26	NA	TGTGCCAGCACCTCCATGAGCTACGAGCAGTACTTC	CASTSMSYEQYF
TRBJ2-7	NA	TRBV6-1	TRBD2	TGTGCCAGCAGTGTCTATAGCGGGGGGACCTACGAGCAGTACTTC	CASSVYSGGTYEQYF
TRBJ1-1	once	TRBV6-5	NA	TGTGCCAGCAGTTACTCCACCGGACGGCAGAACACTGAAGCTTTCTTT	CASSYSTGRQNTEAFF
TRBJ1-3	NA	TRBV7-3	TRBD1	TGTGCCAGCAGCCCTCGACAGGGAAGCTCTAGTAACACCATATATTTT	CASSPRQGSSSNTIYF
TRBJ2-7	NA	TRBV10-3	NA	TGTGCCATCAGTGAGTCTAGGGGTGAGGAGCAGTACTTC	CAISESRGEEQYF
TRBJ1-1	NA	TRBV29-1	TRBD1	TGCAGCGGGGGACAGGGTGGGAACACTGAAGCTTTCTTT	CSGGQGGNTEAFF
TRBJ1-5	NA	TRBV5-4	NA	TGTGCCAGCACCCTAACGAGGGGTGCTAATCAGCCCCAGCATTTT	CASTLTRGANQPQHF
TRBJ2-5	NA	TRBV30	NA	TGTGCCTGGAGTCCGGGACCAGTGGAGACCCAGTACTTC	CAWSPGPVETQYF
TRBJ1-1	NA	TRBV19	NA	TGTGCCAGTAGGACCGCGAACACTGAAGCTTTCTTT	CASRTANTEAFF
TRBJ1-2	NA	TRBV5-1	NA	TGCGCCAGCAGCGTACAGGGTAATGGCTACACCTTC	CASSVQGNGYTF
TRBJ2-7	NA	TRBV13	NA	TGTGCCAGCAGCCCGGGTTTCTCCTACGAGCAGTACTTC	CASSPGFSYEQYF